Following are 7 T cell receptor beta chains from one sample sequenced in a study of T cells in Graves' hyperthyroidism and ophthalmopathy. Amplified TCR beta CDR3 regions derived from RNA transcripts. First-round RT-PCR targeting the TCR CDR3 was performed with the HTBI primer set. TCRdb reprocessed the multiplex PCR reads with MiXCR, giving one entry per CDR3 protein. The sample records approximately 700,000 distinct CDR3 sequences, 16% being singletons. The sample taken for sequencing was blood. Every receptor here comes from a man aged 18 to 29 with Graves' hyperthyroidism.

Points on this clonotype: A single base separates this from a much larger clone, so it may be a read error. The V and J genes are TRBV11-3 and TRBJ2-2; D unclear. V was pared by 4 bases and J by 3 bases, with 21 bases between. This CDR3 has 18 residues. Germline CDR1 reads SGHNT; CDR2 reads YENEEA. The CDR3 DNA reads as TGTGCCAGCAGCTCCCCGGTGCAGTCCGAAATGGACACCGGGGAGCTGTTTTTT. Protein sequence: CASSSPVQSEMDTGELFF. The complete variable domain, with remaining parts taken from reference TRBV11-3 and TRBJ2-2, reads EAGVVQSPRYKIIEKKQPVAFWCNPISGHNTLYWYLQNLGQGPELLIRYENEEAVDDSQLPKDRFSAERLKGVDSTLKIQPAELGDSAVYLCASSSPVQSEMDTGELFFGEGSRLTVL.

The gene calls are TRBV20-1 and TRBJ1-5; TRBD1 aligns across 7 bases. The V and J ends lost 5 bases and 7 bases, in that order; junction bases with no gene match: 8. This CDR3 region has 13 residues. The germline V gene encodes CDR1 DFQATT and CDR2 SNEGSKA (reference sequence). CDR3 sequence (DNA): TGCAGTGCTCAGGACAGGTGGGAGCAGCCCCAGCATTTT. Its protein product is CSAQDRWEQPQHF.

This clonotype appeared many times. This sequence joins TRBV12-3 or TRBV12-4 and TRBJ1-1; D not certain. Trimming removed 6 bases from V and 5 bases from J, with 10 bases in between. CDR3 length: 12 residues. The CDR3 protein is CASSRTATEAFF. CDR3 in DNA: TGTGCCAGCAGCCGAACTGCTACTGAAGCTTTCTTT.

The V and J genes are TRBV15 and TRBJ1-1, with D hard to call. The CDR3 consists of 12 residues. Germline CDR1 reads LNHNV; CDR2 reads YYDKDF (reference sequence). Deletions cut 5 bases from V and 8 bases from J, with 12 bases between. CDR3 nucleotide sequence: TGTGCCACCAGCGAGAATTTTATGGAAGCTTTCTTT. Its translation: CATSENFMEAFF.

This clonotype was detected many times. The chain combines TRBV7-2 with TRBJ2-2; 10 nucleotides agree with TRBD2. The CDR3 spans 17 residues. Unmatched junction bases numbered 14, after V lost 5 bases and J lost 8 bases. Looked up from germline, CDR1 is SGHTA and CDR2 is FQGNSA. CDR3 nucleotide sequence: TGTGCCAGCAGCCCGATGAGACTAGCGGGTCTTGCAGGGGAGCTGTTTTTT. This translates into CASSPMRLAGLAGELFF. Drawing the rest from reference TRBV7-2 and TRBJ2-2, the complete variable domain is GAGVSQSPSNKVTEKGKDVELRCDPISGHTALYWYRQSLGQGLEFLIYFQGNSAPDKSGLPSDRFSAERTGGSVSTLTIQRTQQEDSAVYLCASSPMRLAGLAGELFFGEGSRLTVL.

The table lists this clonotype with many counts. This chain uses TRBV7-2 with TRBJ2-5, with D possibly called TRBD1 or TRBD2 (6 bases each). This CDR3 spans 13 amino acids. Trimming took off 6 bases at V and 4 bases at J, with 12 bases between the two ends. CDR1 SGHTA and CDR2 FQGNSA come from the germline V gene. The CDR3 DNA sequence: TGTGCCAGCAGTTTGGGGGGCGGAGAGACCCAGTACTTC. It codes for CASSLGGGETQYF.

In DNA form, the CDR3 reads TGTGCCAGCAGTCTCTCTGAAAGAGGGACCCAGTACTTC. Translating it yields CASSLSERGTQYF. The chain uses TRBV14 and TRBJ2-5; no firm D call. The germline gives CDR1 SGHDN, CDR2 FVKESK. V lost 6 bases, J lost 7 bases, and 15 bases lay in between. The CDR3 extends over 13 amino acids.